This is a list of T cell receptor beta chains from one sample in a study of CD8+CD57+ T cells in acquired aplastic anemia. TCRdb ran MiXCR on the reads and lists one entry per CDR3 protein. The sample carries 250,000 to 300,000 distinct CDR3 sequences, 45% to 65% recorded once. The specimen was sorted CD4+, CD8+, or CD8+CD57+ T cells (not recorded which) from PBMCs. The receptors derive from a human donor with severe aplastic anemia or a healthy control (not recorded which). Each CDR3 is given without its conserved first and last residue. Each record gives: V gene, clone size, J gene, CDR3 protein. Where a row states a size, it is once, few, many or the class of an expanded clone; other rows omit it.

TRBV7-6	few	TRBJ1-5	ASSLGGFGNQPQH
TRBV10-3	many	TRBJ2-7	AISESRLAGDNEQY
TRBV29-1	NA	TRBJ2-7	SGWDPPYEQY
TRBV10-3	NA	TRBJ1-4	AISEGRGEKLF
TRBV5-1	few	TRBJ2-3	ASASRGALTDTQY
TRBV28	NA	TRBJ1-6	ASWSGNSPLH
TRBV20-1	many	TRBJ1-2	SAIEGANYGYT
TRBV7-2	many	TRBJ1-4	ASSPDGTNEKLF
TRBV5-4	NA	TRBJ2-7	ASSLGQGHYEQY
TRBV6-5	NA	TRBJ2-7	ASSYSGHEQY
TRBV7-3	NA	TRBJ1-2	ASSSTRDSNYGYT
TRBV4-3	NA	TRBJ2-6	ASSPQTGSGANVLT
TRBV7-9	few	TRBJ2-3	ASSPAVDTQY
TRBV19	NA	TRBJ1-4	ASRTGETNEKLF
TRBV10-1	NA	TRBJ1-3	AKGDTIY
TRBV29-1	NA	TRBJ2-1	SVVPWSPSPYNEQF
TRBV5-1	NA	TRBJ2-1	ASSLGGQGRNEQF
TRBV2	many	TRBJ2-3	ASSVGTSGGADTQY
TRBV15	NA	TRBJ1-1	ATRPGWKQGNTEAF
TRBV6-1	many	TRBJ1-2	ASSHRGGDGYT
TRBV19	few	TRBJ2-7	ASSPRRWDSYEQY
TRBV7-3	NA	TRBJ2-2	ASSRGNTGELF
TRBV25-1	NA	TRBJ1-6	ASSPAGQGGSSPLH
TRBV19	many	TRBJ2-7	ASSASVGAPSYEQY
TRBV10-3	NA	TRBJ2-1	ASSDGAGAYGEQF
TRBV5-1	NA	TRBJ2-7	ASSLVSSRGTGIWEQY
TRBV6-5	NA	TRBJ1-1	ASSGGQRTSEAF
TRBV7-9	NA	TRBJ2-1	ASSFTSGYNEQF
TRBV15	NA	TRBJ1-1	ATSRGVEAF
TRBV4-1	NA	TRBJ2-2	ASRRPGGTGELF
TRBV20-1	many	TRBJ1-1	SARVLPKNTEAF
TRBV12-3/TRBV12-4	few	TRBJ1-5	ASSLGGGNNQPQH
TRBV5-5	few	TRBJ2-3	ASKDRDTQY
TRBV5-1	few	TRBJ2-7	ASSVTTGRDPYEQY
TRBV7-9	NA	TRBJ2-7	ASSPGTVLQQY
TRBV24-1	NA	TRBJ2-3	ATSDPYPTGGGADTQY
TRBV5-6	once	TRBJ2-5	ASASQGFCAGLGGRDQETQY
TRBV3-1	few	TRBJ1-5	ASSQRGPGTGVFRNQPQH
TRBV14	few	TRBJ2-1	ASSQETSGMDEQF
TRBV24-1	few	TRBJ2-5	ATSDSGLAGVGGQETQY
TRBV19	few	TRBJ1-5	ASSMDARNQPQH
TRBV20-1	NA	TRBJ1-5	SAREGQGAQGYNQPQH
TRBV20-1	once	TRBJ2-5	SARPRTRTQETQY
TRBV9	NA	TRBJ2-3	ASSEGDTQC
TRBV2	NA	TRBJ2-5	ASSARLRGTGKETQY
TRBV7-6	many	TRBJ2-5	ASSFGGSVQETQY